These 23 T cell receptor beta chains originate from one sample sequenced in a study of shared clonotypes between healthy human individuals. Naive CD8 cells lacked CD45RO, underwent positive selection for CCR7 and left out terminally differentiated effector memory CD45RA+ cells. The method was immunoSEQ multiplex PCR; TCRdb's version includes in-frame clones alone and lacks a portion of them. The sample lists about 700,000 clones; about 91% were seen once. Sequencing was performed on naive CD8+ T cells sorted from blood. The receptors originated from a man aged 25-45 years in good health.

This chain uses TRBV21-1 with TRBJ2-5; TRBD1, the table's D call, lacks a check against the DNA. TRBV21-1 represents a pseudogene. The CDR3 loop spans 15 amino acids. This CDR3 is CASTPGQGYQETQYF. The CDR3 DNA sequence: TGTGCCAGCACCCCGGGACAGGGCTACCAAGAGACCCAGTACTTC.

This CDR3 reads CSVVTLSYNEQFF. CDR3 coding DNA: TGCAGCGTCGTGACCCTCTCCTACAATGAGCAGTTCTTC. The rearrangement links TRBV29-1 to TRBJ2-1, with D hard to call. CDR3 length: 13 residues. The germline gives CDR1 SQVTM, CDR2 ANQGSEA. Trimming left V 6 bases short and J 0 bases short, with 9 bases between.

V and J are TRBV6-5 and TRBJ1-3, with D perhaps TRBD1 (6 bases). Germline V CDR1 and CDR2: MNHEY, SVGAGI. The CDR3 consists of 14 residues. Between the trimmed V and J ends, which lost 8 bases and 0 bases, there was a span of 11 bases. The CDR3 DNA reads TGTGCCAGCCAAGACAGGAGCTCTGGAAACACCATATATTTT. Its translation: CASQDRSSGNTIYF.

The chain uses TRBV29-1 and TRBJ2-7, with a tentative D call TRBD2 (6 bases). The CDR3 is 15 amino acids. The germline V gene encodes CDR1 SQVTM and CDR2 ANQGSEA. Trimming took off 0 bases at V and 3 bases at J, with 15 bases between the two ends. CDR3 coding DNA: TGCAGCGTTGAAGATCCCGGGACTGCCCACTACGAGCAGTACTTC. This codes for CSVEDPGTAHYEQYF.

CDR3: CASSVVGGRSEEQFF. For the CDR3, the DNA is TGTGCCAGCAGCGTAGTCGGGGGCCGCAGTGAGGAGCAGTTCTTC. This chain links TRBV9 with TRBJ2-1; D possibly uses TRBD1 or TRBD2 (6 bases each). CDR3 length: 15 residues. V lost 0 bases and J 10 bases, leaving 17 bases between the germline ends. Germline V CDR1 and CDR2: SGDLS, YYNGEE.

The rearrangement uses TRBV7-9 and TRBJ2-1, with 7 nucleotides matching TRBD1. Trimming removed 1 base from V and 5 bases from J; junction bases left unmatched: 8. CDR3 length: 16 amino acids. CDR1 SEHNR and CDR2 FQNEAQ come from the germline V gene (reference sequence). The CDR3 region is CASSLDLGGLDNEQFF. The CDR3 DNA follows: TGTGCCAGCAGCTTAGATCTAGGGGGCTTGGACAATGAGCAGTTCTTC.

With respect to this clone: The same CDR3 is also encoded by other DNA sequences in this sample. The chain links TRBV7-9 to TRBJ2-1; D unclear. The V and J ends lost 5 bases and 7 bases respectively, with 12 bases between them. Germline values: CDR1 SEHNR, CDR2 FQNEAQ (reference sequence). The CDR3 length is 13 residues. The chain's CDR3 is CASSPRLDNEQFF. For the CDR3, the DNA is TGTGCCAGCAGCCCCCGACTTGATAATGAGCAGTTCTTC.

The chain carries TRBV29-1 and TRBJ2-1, with 8 bases matching TRBD2. The germline V gene has CDR1 SQVTM and CDR2 ANQGSEA. The CDR3 consists of 15 residues. After removal of 4 bases from V and 6 bases from J, the junction contained 11 bases not matched to a gene. The CDR3 region is CSVAPLAAGANEQFF. CDR3 coding DNA: TGCAGCGTTGCCCCACTAGCGGCCGGGGCCAATGAGCAGTTCTTC.

Note on this clone: The sample has other DNA sequences that encode this CDR3 too. The CDR3 protein is CASSSAGTQYF. Written as DNA, the CDR3 is TGTGCCAGCAGCAGTGCTGGGACCCAGTACTTC. The gene calls are TRBV27 and TRBJ2-5; D is unclear. V shed 6 bases and J shed 7 bases, with 9 bases lying between them. In germline, CDR1 is MNHEY, CDR2 SMNVEV (reference sequence). The CDR3 length is 11 residues.

The genes are TRBV7-9 and TRBJ2-2; 10 bases map to TRBD2. CDR3 length: 17 amino acids. Germline V gene sequence: CDR1 SEHNR, CDR2 FQNEAQ (reference sequence). V trimming: 2 bases; J trimming: 5 bases; junction bases outside the gene matches: 8. The DNA for the CDR3 is TGTGCCAGCAGCTTACGGCTAGCGGGAGATCGTACCGGGGAGCTGTTTTTT. Its translation: CASSLRLAGDRTGELFF.

This clone was recorded once. The V call is TRBV7-9, the J call TRBJ1-2; tentatively, D is TRBD1 (5 bases). V was trimmed by 3 bases and J by 5 bases, leaving 10 bases between them. Germline CDR1 reads SEHNR; CDR2 reads FQNEAQ (reference sequence). The CDR3 contains 13 residues. The CDR3 loop reads CASSLGTAYGYTF. In DNA, the CDR3 is TGTGCCAGCAGCTTGGGGACCGCATATGGCTACACCTTC.

The V and J genes are TRBV27 and TRBJ2-1, with 10 bases lining up with TRBD2. The junction had 16 bases not matched to a gene; V was cut back by 6 bases and J by 8 bases. This CDR3 has 17 residues. Germline values: CDR1 MNHEY, CDR2 SMNVEV (reference sequence). The CDR3 DNA reads as TGTGCCAGCAGCCCAGGGGCGAGCGGGAGGGCCATAGATGAGCAGTTCTTC. Its translation is CASSPGASGRAIDEQFF.

The rearrangement links TRBV29-1 to TRBJ2-2; D is uncertain. Between the trimmed V and J ends, which lost 6 bases and 7 bases, there was a span of 9 bases. CDR3 length: 11 residues. Germline V CDR1 and CDR2: SQVTM, ANQGSEA. The CDR3 reads CSVVVLGELFF. The DNA for the CDR3 is TGCAGCGTGGTAGTCCTCGGGGAGCTGTTTTTT.

The J gene is TRBJ1-2, the V gene TRBV10-3, with TRBD1 matching 7 bases. This CDR3 has 15 residues. V lost 1 base and J lost 2; bases outside the gene matches: 4. Per germline, CDR1 ENHRY and CDR2 SYGVKD. The CDR3 loop is CAISEFRGQNYGYTF. In nucleotides, the CDR3 is TGTGCCATCAGTGAGTTTAGGGGGCAGAACTATGGCTACACCTTC.

The chain employs TRBV15 and TRBJ1-4, with D perhaps TRBD1 (6 bases). This CDR3 spans 19 amino acids. Trimming removed 2 bases at V and 7 bases at J, with 26 bases between. From germline, CDR1 is LNHNV and CDR2 YYDKDF (reference sequence). CDR3 residues: CATSRSGAAPKVLAEKLFF. CDR3 coding DNA: TGTGCCACCAGCAGATCAGGGGCAGCCCCAAAGGTCTTAGCTGAAAAACTGTTTTTT.

This chain joins TRBV9 and TRBJ2-6, with D uncertain. The germline V gene encodes CDR1 SGDLS and CDR2 YYNGEE. Deletions cut 0 bases from V and 2 bases from J, with 9 bases between. The CDR3 sequence is 16 residues long. Here the CDR3 DNA reads TGTGCCAGCAGCGTAGCGTCCAAGACTGGGGCCAACGTCCTGACTTTC. It translates to CASSVASKTGANVLTF.

The V call is TRBV11-2, the J call TRBJ2-1; 9 bases line up with TRBD2. V gave up 1 base and J gave up 0 bases; unmatched junction bases: 1. Germline CDR1 SGHAT, CDR2 FQNNGV. The CDR3 loop spans 16 amino acids. CDR3 nucleotide sequence: TGTGCCAGCAGCTTAGGTAGCGGGAGCTCCTACAATGAGCAGTTCTTC. Its translation: CASSLGSGSSYNEQFF.

The chain couples TRBV5-5 to TRBJ2-2; D gene uncertain. V was shortened by 4 bases and J by 4 bases, with 14 bases between the two germline ends. This CDR3 comprises 15 residues. Germline V gene sequence: CDR1 SGHKS, CDR2 YYEKEE (reference sequence). This CDR3 is CASSTGWGSTGELFF. The CDR3 DNA follows: TGTGCCAGCAGCACCGGGTGGGGTAGCACCGGGGAGCTGTTTTTT.

J is TRBJ1-5 and V is TRBV6-5, with a possible D match to TRBD1 (5 bases). The V end was cut by 4 bases, the J end by 2 bases, with 6 bases between. This CDR3 comprises 13 residues. CDR1 is MNHEY and CDR2 is SVGAGI in the germline V gene. CDR3 loop: CASSSQGNQPQHF. The CDR3 DNA reads TGTGCCAGCAGTTCACAGGGCAATCAGCCCCAGCATTTT.

The gene calls are TRBV29-1 and TRBJ2-1; no clear D. V was clipped by 0 bases and J by 15 bases, with 3 bases between them. This CDR3 comprises 8 residues. CDR1 SQVTM and CDR2 ANQGSEA come from the germline V gene. For the CDR3, the DNA is TGCAGCGTTGAAGATGCGTTCTTC. Translating gives CSVEDAFF.

This clone was found once. This chain connects TRBV14 to TRBJ2-1, with D uncertain. Germline V gene sequence: CDR1 SGHDN, CDR2 FVKESK. The V and J ends lost 1 base and 2 bases respectively, with 12 bases between them. This CDR3 contains 16 residues. This CDR3 reads CASSQGMRSAYNEQFF. CDR3 nucleotide sequence: TGTGCCAGCAGCCAAGGGATGCGCTCAGCCTACAATGAGCAGTTCTTC. Using reference TRBV14 and TRBJ2-1 for the parts outside the CDR3, the full variable domain is EAGVTQFPSHSVIEKGQTVTLRCDPISGHDNLYWYRRVMGKEIKFLLHFVKESKQDESGMPNNRFLAERTGGTYSTLKVQPAELEDSGVYFCASSQGMRSAYNEQFFGPGTRLTVL.

This clone has a handful of counts. The genes are TRBV5-6 and TRBJ2-1, with 9 bases identical to TRBD2. CDR1 is SGHDT, CDR2 YYEEEE, per germline. V gave up 5 bases and J gave up 7 bases; unmatched junction bases: 10. The CDR3 is made up of 15 amino acids. The CDR3 coding sequence is TGTGCCAGCAGTCTAGGAGGACTAGCGTTAAATGAGCAGTTCTTC. This encodes CASSLGGLALNEQFF.

J is TRBJ1-5 and V is TRBV27; 8 bases map to TRBD1. The V gene end was trimmed by 4 bases and the J gene end by 9 bases; junction bases not matched to a gene: 11. The CDR3 consists of 15 residues. Germline V gene lookup returns CDR1 MNHEY and CDR2 SMNVEV (reference sequence). CDR3 DNA: TGTGCCAGCAGTTACAAAGGGACAGGCTCGGGGCCCCAGCATTTT. Translation gives CASSYKGTGSGPQHF.